This T cell receptor beta chain was identified during a study of blood T cell repertoires in COVID-19. The protocol was immunoSEQ multiplex PCR, while the TCRdb copy is restricted to in-frame clones and leaves out a portion. This sample has about 130,000 clones, with 70% to 80% found just once. The Seattle site enrolled patients during active infection and followed them longitudinally. The germline V and J ends were trimmed by 7 bases and 7 bases, with 16 bases remaining between them. The CDR3 loop spans 13 amino acids. Germline values: CDR1 SGHTA, CDR2 FQGTGA. This chain connects TRBV7-3 to TRBJ1-2; possibly TRBD1 for D (5 bases). Sequenced material: peripheral blood. The sequence came from a woman in her 70s with COVID-19, enrolled during active disease. CDR3 DNA sequence: TGTGCCAGCAAGGACCCCGGGGGGAGTGGCTACACCTTC. As protein: CASKDPGGSGYTF.